This is a list of T cell receptor beta chains from one sample in a study of blood T cell repertoires in COVID-19. Sequencing was performed with immunoSEQ multiplex PCR; in TCRdb, only in-frame clones are kept and a portion is missing. The sample holds approximately 94,000 clones; about 79% are singletons and the top ten take roughly 25%. The sample comprised peripheral blood. These receptors all stem from a man aged 60 to 69 with acute or convalescent COVID-19. CDR3s include the opening cysteine and the closing phenylalanine or tryptophan. D genes are given only for firm matches. Size tells how often a clone was seen (once, few, many) or the class of an expanded clone, and some rows leave it out.

J gene: TRBJ2-7; D gene: TRBD1; clone size: .; V gene: TRBV7-9; CDR3 DNA: TGTGCCAGCCAAATCGGACAGGGCTACGAGCAGTACTTC; CDR3 protein: CASQIGQGYEQYF
J gene: TRBJ1-2; D gene: TRBD1; clone size: once; V gene: TRBV10-1; CDR3 DNA: TGCGCCAGCAGTGAAAGGGACAGGGAAGCTAACTATGGCTACACCTTC; CDR3 protein: CASSERDREANYGYTF
J gene: TRBJ1-1; D gene: .; clone size: few; V gene: TRBV11-2; CDR3 DNA: TGTGCCAGCAGCCCCCCTCCAGGGTATGGGAACACTGAAGCTTTCTTT; CDR3 protein: CASSPPPGYGNTEAFF
J gene: TRBJ1-5; D gene: TRBD1; clone size: .; V gene: TRBV2; CDR3 DNA: TGTGCCAGCAGTGAGACAGGGTATAGCAATCAGCCCCAGCATTTT; CDR3 protein: CASSETGYSNQPQHF
J gene: TRBJ1-1; D gene: .; clone size: .; V gene: TRBV5-1; CDR3 DNA: TGCGCCAGCAGACGTTTGCGGGACTTGAACACTGAAGCTTTCTTT; CDR3 protein: CASRRLRDLNTEAFF
J gene: TRBJ2-3; D gene: TRBD2; clone size: .; V gene: TRBV9; CDR3 DNA: TGTGCCAGCAGCCAACTAGCGGGGGAAATAGATACGCAGTATTTT; CDR3 protein: CASSQLAGEIDTQYF
J gene: TRBJ1-2; D gene: .; clone size: .; V gene: TRBV28; CDR3 DNA: TGTGCCAGCAGTTTAGGGACACCTCAGGACTATGGCTACACCTTC; CDR3 protein: CASSLGTPQDYGYTF
J gene: TRBJ1-6; D gene: .; clone size: .; V gene: TRBV27; CDR3 DNA: TGTGCCAGCAGCTTGGGCAGCCTTTCACCCCTCCACTTT; CDR3 protein: CASSLGSLSPLHF
J gene: TRBJ2-7; D gene: .; clone size: .; V gene: TRBV7-2; CDR3 DNA: TGTGCCAGCAGCTTGAGGTGGAGCGGGACAACCTTCTACGAGCAGTACTTC; CDR3 protein: CASSLRWSGTTFYEQYF
J gene: TRBJ2-2; D gene: .; clone size: .; V gene: TRBV24-1; CDR3 DNA: TGTGCCACCAGTGACCTCAGATTAGCCGCCGGGGAGCTGTTTTTT; CDR3 protein: CATSDLRLAAGELFF
J gene: TRBJ1-5; D gene: TRBD1; clone size: .; V gene: TRBV2; CDR3 DNA: TGTGCCAGCAGTGACACAGGGGGCAATCAGCCCCAGCATTTT; CDR3 protein: CASSDTGGNQPQHF